The clone carrying this T cell receptor (beta chain) was seen many times. The TCR beta profiling, which covered VDJ combination and CDR3 sequence, was carried out using genomic DNA as the template. TCRdb analysed the reads with MiXCR anew, one entry per CDR3 protein. The repertoire holds about 240,000 distinct CDR3 sequences, around half seen once, with 7% to 9.5% in the top ten. The patients chosen for sequencing had shown expansion of CD8+CD57+ cells (detected by flow cytometry). This record belongs to a study of CD8+CD57+ T cells in acquired aplastic anemia. Study details: Each DNA sample taken from sorted CD4+ and CD8+ cells came to roughly 3.5 ug on average.

Sequenced: sorted CD4+, CD8+, or CD8+CD57+ T cells (not recorded which) from PBMCs. The source is a human donor with aplastic anemia.

The CDR3 coding sequence is TGTGCCAGGGGGTACTCGTTCAATCCGGGCAGTCCAGGGCCCTACAATGAGCAGTTCTTC. Its protein is CARGYSFNPGSPGPYNEQFF. The V gene is TRBV19, the J gene TRBJ2-1, with a tentative D call TRBD1 (5 bases). Trimming removed 9 bases at V and 2 bases at J, with 32 bases between. The germline CDR1 and CDR2 sequences are LNHDA and SQIVND (reference sequence). The CDR3 length is 20 residues. The full variable domain, its missing parts supplied by reference TRBV19 and TRBJ2-1, is DGGITQSPKYLFRKEGQNVTLSCEQNLNHDAMYWYRQDPGQGLRLIYYSQIVNDFQKGDIAEGYSVSREKKESFPLTVTSAQKNPTAFYLCARGYSFNPGSPGPYNEQFFGPGTRLTVL.